This TCR beta chain emerged from a study of T cell repertoires in cytomegalovirus infection. About the study: Shared public TCR beta signatures pointed to both CMV infection and a matching HLA type. The study's findings and limits: Predominance within the ex vivo response was attributable to HLA-C-restricted CMV-specific TCR beta clonotypes. Summed public TCR beta family frequency identified CMV carriers bearing the relevant HLA.

This clonotype appeared a single time. Its target is unknown. CDR3 length: 16 amino acids. From germline, CDR1 is MGHDK and CDR2 SYGVNS. Trimming took 3 bases from V and 0 from J, leaving 9 bases between them. From the reads, TCRdb called clonotypes with MiXCR, one entry per CDR3 protein. The repertoire holds approximately 500,000 distinct CDR3 sequences, with 26% as singletons. The source is a human donor in good health (CMV status not recorded). Some clones in this sample may be carry-over from other donors' samples. Sequencing used PBMCs. The chain recombines TRBV25-1 with TRBJ2-6; D is possibly TRBD1 or TRBD2 (5 bases each). The CDR3 region is CASSEGTTSGANVLTF. DNA of the CDR3: TGTGCCAGCAGTGAGGGGACCACCTCTGGGGCCAACGTCCTGACTTTC.